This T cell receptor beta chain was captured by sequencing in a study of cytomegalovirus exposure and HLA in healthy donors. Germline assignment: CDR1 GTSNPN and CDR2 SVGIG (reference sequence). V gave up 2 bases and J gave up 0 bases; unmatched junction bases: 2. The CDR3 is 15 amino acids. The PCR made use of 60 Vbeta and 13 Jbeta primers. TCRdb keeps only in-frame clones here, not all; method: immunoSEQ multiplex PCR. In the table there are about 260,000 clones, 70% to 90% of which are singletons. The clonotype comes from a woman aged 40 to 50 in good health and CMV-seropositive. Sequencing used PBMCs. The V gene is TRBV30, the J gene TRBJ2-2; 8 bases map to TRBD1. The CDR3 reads CAWSRDRTNTGELFF. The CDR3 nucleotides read TGTGCCTGGAGTCGGGACAGGACGAACACCGGGGAGCTGTTTTTT.